The TCR beta chain under discussion was sequenced for a study of blood T cells in healthy people across ages. Through a sample-barcoded 5' primer and a J-beta primer mix, a second PCR was run for roughly 7 to 11 cycles. Each cDNA molecule received a tag from a template-switch adaptor that had 12 random nucleotides. TCRdb processed the 5' RACE reads anew with MiXCR; each CDR3 protein has one entry. The profile covers almost 1 million distinct CDR3 sequences, with roughly half appearing a single time and 20% to 25% taken by the ten largest. At least 7 million PBMCs were isolated per sample. Per sample, extraction of total RNA gave at least 5.5 micrograms in every case. Whole-study findings and limits: Naive CD4+ cells and diversity were both higher in long-lived donors than in aged donors.

Note on this clonotype: The target antigen is unknown.

The CDR3 is 15 amino acids. From germline, CDR1 is SGHRS and CDR2 YFSETQ. The junction had 7 bases not matched to a gene; V was cut back by 2 bases and J by 5 bases. The chain is built from TRBV5-1 and TRBJ2-1, with 7 bases lining up with TRBD1. The clonotype comes from a woman in her sixties in good health. Specimen: blood. The CDR3, as DNA: TGCGCCAGCAGCTTCGAACAGGGGTCACACAATGAGCAGTTCTTC. Protein product: CASSFEQGSHNEQFF.